Presented here are 31 T cell receptor beta chains from one specimen sequenced in a study of T-cell reconstitution after alpha-beta-depleted transplantation in children. A TCRbeta library incorporating unique molecular identifiers was prepared. From the PCR reads, TCRdb called clonotypes with MiXCR, one entry per CDR3 protein. This sample has about 500,000 distinct CDR3 sequences; roughly 33% occur once, and the top ten carry 2% to 3%. The starting material was PBMCs from the stem cell graft donor, obtained from the stem cell graft. These TCRs come from a human donor who donated a stem cell graft to a child with aplastic anemia.

The chain recombines TRBV7-2 with TRBJ2-1, with 11 bases matching TRBD2. Germline CDR1 and CDR2: SGHTA and FQGNSA. The CDR3 has 17 amino acids. J was trimmed by 1 base and V by 3 bases; bases with no gene match: 5. Here the CDR3 reads CASSLGLAVPSYNEQFF. The CDR3 DNA is TGTGCCAGCAGCTTGGGACTAGCGGTACCGTCCTACAATGAGCAGTTCTTC.

This clonotype has more than one count but fewer than ten. The chain has TRBV30 and TRBJ2-1; 9 nucleotides align to TRBD1. Germline values: CDR1 GTSNPN, CDR2 SVGIG (reference sequence). This CDR3 region has 14 residues. The ends lost 2 bases at V and 4 bases at J; junction bases unmatched: 3. The CDR3 here is CAWSTGTGYNEQFF. CDR3 bases: TGTGCCTGGAGTACCGGGACAGGGTACAATGAGCAGTTCTTC.

J is TRBJ2-4 and V is TRBV5-1; D not resolved. Trimming pared 0 bases from V and 0 bases from J, leaving 10 bases between. The CDR3 spans 16 residues. CDR1 SGHRS and CDR2 YFSETQ come from the germline V gene. CDR3 nucleotides: TGCGCCAGCAGCTTGGAAGGGTCCGGAGCCAAAAACATTCAGTACTTC. It yields the protein CASSLEGSGAKNIQYF.

The J gene is TRBJ2-1, the V gene TRBV20-1; 10 bases align to TRBD2. Germline V lookup: CDR1 DFQATT, CDR2 SNEGSKA (reference sequence). The CDR3 contains 14 residues. Trimming removed 3 bases from V and 8 bases from J; junction bases left unmatched: 7. The CDR3 loop reads CSARASGSLYEQFF. The DNA for the CDR3 is TGCAGTGCTAGGGCTAGCGGGAGCTTATATGAGCAGTTCTTC.

The chain carries TRBV7-3 and TRBJ2-1; D is perhaps TRBD2 (5 bases). Germline CDR1 SGHTA, CDR2 FQGTGA. The CDR3 is made up of 13 amino acids. The germline V and J ends were trimmed by 5 bases and 6 bases, with 11 bases remaining between them. DNA for the CDR3: TGTGCCAGCAGCGCACTAGTTTCCAATGAGCAGTTCTTC. Amino acid sequence: CASSALVSNEQFF.

The J gene is TRBJ1-4, the V gene TRBV7-9; 7 nucleotides line up with TRBD1. Per the germline V gene, CDR1 is SEHNR and CDR2 is FQNEAQ (reference sequence). CDR3 length equals 14 residues. V was clipped by 5 bases and J by 4 bases; unmatched bases: 4. DNA for the CDR3: TGTGCCAGCAGCCCCGGGACAGATAATGAAAAACTGTTTTTT. Protein: CASSPGTDNEKLFF.

This clonotype was counted between two and nine times. The rearrangement joins TRBV7-9 to TRBJ2-5, with D maybe TRBD1 (6 bases). Germline V gives CDR1 SEHNR, CDR2 FQNEAQ (reference sequence). The germline V and J ends were trimmed by 1 base and 5 bases, with 14 bases remaining between them. This CDR3 has 15 amino acids. The CDR3 DNA reads TGTGCCAGCAGCTTAGTACTCGCAGGGGTGGAGACCCAGTACTTC. Its protein product is CASSLVLAGVETQYF.

The CDR3 loop is CASTPGLNYGYTF. CDR3 sequence (DNA): TGTGCCAGTACCCCAGGCCTCAACTATGGCTACACCTTC. The chain is built from TRBV19 and TRBJ1-2; D not certain. CDR3 size: 13 residues. Germline V lookup: CDR1 LNHDA, CDR2 SQIVND (reference sequence). Trimming removed 7 bases at V and 2 bases at J, with 11 bases between.

V usage is TRBV11-1 and J usage is TRBJ2-1, with 11 positions matching TRBD2. CDR1 and CDR2 from the germline V gene are SGHAT and FQDESV (reference sequence). The ends lost 5 bases at V and 5 bases at J; junction bases unmatched: 8. The CDR3 has 16 amino acids. The CDR3 sequence is CASSARLAGKHNEQFF. DNA for the CDR3: TGTGCCAGCAGCGCGCGACTAGCGGGGAAACACAATGAGCAGTTCTTC.

This clonotype has only a few counts. This chain uses TRBV29-1 with TRBJ2-4; 8 bases are a match to TRBD1. Trimming at V came to 4 bases and at J to 3 bases, leaving 17 bases not matched to a gene. The germline gives CDR1 SQVTM, CDR2 ANQGSEA. The CDR3 length is 18 residues. CDR3 amino acids: CSVVVDREIGNVKNIQYF. The CDR3 DNA reads as TGCAGCGTTGTCGTGGACAGGGAGATCGGGAACGTCAAAAACATTCAGTACTTC.

The chain joins TRBV5-1 to TRBJ2-7; 8 positions agree with TRBD1. The germline V gene encodes CDR1 SGHRS and CDR2 YFSETQ. There are 16 residues in the CDR3. V was pared by 5 bases and J by 3 bases, with 13 bases of the junction left unmatched. CDR3 residues: CASRAGVGQGFYEQYF. For the CDR3, the DNA is TGCGCCAGCAGGGCCGGGGTCGGACAGGGTTTCTACGAGCAGTACTTC.

This clonotype has only a few counts. J is TRBJ2-2 and V is TRBV6-4; the D gene could be TRBD1 or TRBD2 (5 bases each). Germline V lookup: CDR1 MRHNA, CDR2 SNTAGT. V was pared by 6 bases and J by 0 bases, with 14 bases between. The CDR3 covers 16 residues. The CDR3, as DNA: TGTGCCAGCAGCGGGACGAGCGATTCGAACACCGGGGAGCTGTTTTTT. Translated, it gives CASSGTSDSNTGELFF.

The chain uses TRBV28 and TRBJ2-2, with TRBD1 matching over 9 bases. The CDR3 covers 17 residues. Unmatched junction bases numbered 5, after V lost 3 bases and J lost 0 bases. The germline V gene encodes CDR1 MDHEN and CDR2 SYDVKM. CDR3 sequence reads: CASSFHRDRANTGELFF. In nucleotides, the CDR3 is TGTGCCAGCAGTTTCCACCGGGACAGGGCGAACACCGGGGAGCTGTTTTTT.

The V and J genes are TRBV5-1 and TRBJ2-5; D may be TRBD2 (6 bases). V lost 0 bases, J lost 1 base, and 16 bases lay in between. The CDR3 covers 17 residues. The germline V gene encodes CDR1 SGHRS and CDR2 YFSETQ. The CDR3 reads CASSLGRSAGLQETQYF. CDR3 DNA sequence: TGCGCCAGCAGCTTGGGAAGGTCGGCGGGGCTCCAAGAGACCCAGTACTTC.

The chain joins TRBV12-3 or TRBV12-4 to TRBJ1-2, with TRBD1 matching 8 bases. Losses at the gene ends were 5 bases for V and 3 bases for J; bases not matched to a gene: 14. This CDR3 contains 17 residues. The CDR3 DNA reads TGTGCCAGCAGTCAAAATGCGGCAGGGGGCGAGTACTATGGCTACACCTTC. This gives the protein CASSQNAAGGEYYGYTF.

This clonotype was seen a handful of times. The chain combines TRBV11-3 with TRBJ2-3; D is perhaps TRBD2 (6 bases). Germline CDR1 and CDR2: SGHNT and YENEEA. CDR3 length: 14 residues. The ends were cut back, 5 bases at V and 2 bases at J, with 11 bases in the middle. The chain's CDR3 is CASSQGLSTDTQYF. The CDR3 bases are TGTGCCAGCAGCCAGGGACTGTCCACAGATACGCAGTATTTT.

This chain joins TRBV4-3 and TRBJ1-3, with TRBD1 identical over 7 bases. Germline V lookup: CDR1 LGHNA, CDR2 YSLEER. The length of the CDR3 is 16 residues. V shed 1 base and J 0 bases; nucleotides not matched to a gene: 3. DNA for the CDR3: TGCGCCAGCAGCCAAGGGGACAGACTCTCTGGAAACACCATATATTTT. Its protein product is CASSQGDRLSGNTIYF.

J is TRBJ1-1 and V is TRBV24-1; TRBD1 agrees at 12 bases. The germline V gene encodes CDR1 KGHDR and CDR2 SFDVKD. The junction had 9 bases not matched to a gene; V was cut back by 7 bases and J by 4 bases. This CDR3 region has 16 residues. CDR3 loop: CATSEAGTGGVTEAFF. As DNA, the CDR3 is TGTGCCACCAGCGAAGCCGGGACAGGGGGCGTCACTGAAGCTTTCTTT.

In this sample, this clonotype turned up a few times. The V and J genes are TRBV5-6 and TRBJ2-2; D ambiguous. Trimming stripped 3 bases from V and 0 bases from J, with 12 bases between. The CDR3 has 16 amino acids. Per the germline V gene, CDR1 is SGHDT and CDR2 is YYEEEE. In nucleotides, the CDR3 is TGTGCCAGCAGCTATAATTACCCATCGAACACCGGGGAGCTGTTTTTT. As protein: CASSYNYPSNTGELFF.

This chain connects TRBV20-1 to TRBJ1-5; weak D call: TRBD1 (5 bases). CDR1 and CDR2 from the germline V gene are DFQATT and SNEGSKA (reference sequence). The CDR3 totals 15 residues. V was clipped by 2 bases and J by 1 base, with 12 bases between them. The CDR3 loop reads CSARPGGGSNQPQHF. The CDR3 bases are TGCAGTGCTAGACCGGGGGGGGGAAGCAATCAGCCCCAGCATTTT.

The chain uses TRBV4-1 and TRBJ1-1; tentatively, D is TRBD1 (5 bases). The CDR3 contains 16 residues. V was cut by 0 bases and J by 1 base, with 12 bases left in between. Germline V gene data show CDR1 as MGHRA and CDR2 as YSYEKL. CDR3 in DNA: TGCGCCAGCAGCCAAGAATCCCGGGGCACGAACACTGAAGCTTTCTTT. Translated: CASSQESRGTNTEAFF.

There are a few counts of this clonotype. V is TRBV19 and J is TRBJ2-1; 8 bases are shared with TRBD2. V shed 6 bases, J shed 5 bases, and the junction held 9 bases outside the gene matches. This CDR3 is built from 15 residues. CDR1 is LNHDA, CDR2 SQIVND, per germline (reference sequence). CDR3: CASRRGPAGDNEQFF. CDR3 nucleotide sequence: TGTGCCAGTAGGAGGGGTCCAGCGGGAGACAATGAGCAGTTCTTC.

The chain carries TRBV12-3 or TRBV12-4 and TRBJ1-2; the D gene is possibly TRBD1 (6 bases). The CDR3 extends over 15 amino acids. V was clipped by 8 bases and J by 2 bases, with 18 bases between them. In DNA, the CDR3 is TGTGCCAGCGGCATCACAGGGAGACTGAACTATGGCTACACCTTC. Residues: CASGITGRLNYGYTF.

CDR3 in DNA: TGTGCCACCAGTTGGGTGGGAGTTGAAGCTTTCTTT. Amino acids: CATSWVGVEAFF. This chain connects TRBV19 to TRBJ1-1; D unresolved. This CDR3 region has 12 residues. V was pared by 10 bases and J by 7 bases, with 16 bases between. Germline-derived CDR1 and CDR2 are LNHDA and SQIVND (reference sequence).

J is TRBJ2-7 and V is TRBV29-1; D might be TRBD2 (6 bases). Trimming removed 7 bases from V and 6 bases from J, with 19 bases in between. Germline V gene sequence: CDR1 SQVTM, CDR2 ANQGSEA. The CDR3 contains 13 residues. The CDR3, as DNA: TGCAGCGCTCGAACCGGGACTCGGCTCGAGCAGTACTTC. This encodes CSARTGTRLEQYF.

The chain carries TRBV27 and TRBJ1-1; 8 nucleotides line up with TRBD1. V dropped 6 bases and J dropped 0; count of bases not matched to a gene: 12. Germline V gives CDR1 MNHEY, CDR2 SMNVEV (reference sequence). The CDR3 has 17 amino acids. The CDR3 DNA reads as TGTGCCAGCAGGTCGACAGGGGTACTTATTCTGAACACTGAAGCTTTCTTT. Residues: CASRSTGVLILNTEAFF.

The V gene is TRBV7-3, the J gene TRBJ2-7; 8 bases match TRBD2. V shed 2 bases, J shed 5 bases, and the junction held 8 bases outside the gene matches. The length of the CDR3 is 15 residues. The germline V gene has CDR1 SGHTA and CDR2 FQGTGA. The DNA for the CDR3 is TGTGCCAGCAGCTTAGGGTCTCTAGCGGGCGACGAGCAGTACTTC. This codes for CASSLGSLAGDEQYF. The whole variable domain, remainder taken from reference TRBV7-3 and TRBJ2-7, is GAGVSQTPSNKVTEKGKYVELRCDPISGHTALYWYRQSLGQGPEFLIYFQGTGAADDSGLPNDRFFAVRPEGSVSTLKIQRTERGDSAVYLCASSLGSLAGDEQYFGPGTRLTVT.

In its sample, this clonotype was seen many times. V usage is TRBV27 and J usage is TRBJ2-5, with TRBD2 matching over 12 bases. The CDR3 spans 15 residues. The V segment lost 6 bases and the J segment 1 base; nucleotides outside the gene matches: 3. Germline CDR1 reads MNHEY; CDR2 reads SMNVEV (reference sequence). For the CDR3, the DNA is TGTGCCAGCAGGACGACTAGCGGGGGCCAAGAGACCCAGTACTTC. Translated: CASRTTSGGQETQYF.

This chain's CDR3 is CASSKGGRWPEAFF. The CDR3, as DNA: TGTGCCAGCAGTAAGGGGGGGCGATGGCCTGAAGCTTTCTTT. The genes are TRBV12-3 or TRBV12-4 and TRBJ1-1; a possible D gene is TRBD1 (6 bases). CDR3 length: 14 residues. V was trimmed by 5 bases and J by 6 bases, leaving 16 bases between them.

The sample holds a few counts of this clonotype. The rearrangement uses TRBV5-4 and TRBJ2-1; 8 bases are a match to TRBD1. This CDR3 region has 14 residues. The V and J ends lost 3 bases and 6 bases, in that order; junction bases with no gene match: 5. CDR1 and CDR2 (germline): SGHNT, YYREEE (reference sequence). CDR3 DNA sequence: TGTGCCAGCAGCTACAACAGGGGGAGCAATGAGCAGTTCTTC. Its protein product is CASSYNRGSNEQFF.

The rearrangement uses TRBV5-1 and TRBJ2-6, with a possible D match to TRBD2 (6 bases). The CDR3 extends over 15 amino acids. Germline assignment: CDR1 SGHRS and CDR2 YFSETQ. Trimming took 4 bases from V and 9 from J, leaving 17 bases between them. CDR3 sequence reads: CASSQGLPASNVLTF. CDR3 DNA: TGCGCCAGCAGCCAGGGACTCCCTGCTAGCAACGTCCTGACTTTC. Supplemented by reference TRBV5-1 and TRBJ2-6, the full variable domain reads KAGVTQTPRYLIKTRGQQVTLSCSPISGHRSVSWYQQTPGQGLQFLFEYFSETQRNKGNFPGRFSGRQFSNSRSEMNVSTLELGDSALYLCASSQGLPASNVLTFGAGSRLTVL.